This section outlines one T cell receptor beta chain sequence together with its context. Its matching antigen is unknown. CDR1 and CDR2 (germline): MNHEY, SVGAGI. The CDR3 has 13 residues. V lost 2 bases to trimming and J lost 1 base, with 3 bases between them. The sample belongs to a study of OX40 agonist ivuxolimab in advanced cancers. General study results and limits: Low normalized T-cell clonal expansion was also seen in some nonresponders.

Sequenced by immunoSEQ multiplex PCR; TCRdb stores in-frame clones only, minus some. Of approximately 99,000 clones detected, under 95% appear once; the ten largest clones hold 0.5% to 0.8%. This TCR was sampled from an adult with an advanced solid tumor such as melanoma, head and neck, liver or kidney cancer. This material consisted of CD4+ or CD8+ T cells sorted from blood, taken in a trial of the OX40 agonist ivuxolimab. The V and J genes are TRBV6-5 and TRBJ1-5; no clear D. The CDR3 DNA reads TGTGCCAGCAGTTACAACAGCAATCAGCCCCAGCATTTT. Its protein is CASSYNSNQPQHF.